These 30 T cell receptor beta chains were sequenced from one sample in a study of Ad26.COV2.S vaccination and SARS-CoV-2 variants. TCRdb keeps only in-frame clones here, not all; method: immunoSEQ multiplex PCR. The data hold some 350,000 clones, with roughly 81% observed a single time. Treatment described: around 19 received Ad26.COV2.S at low or high dose, single or two shots; about 5 received placebo; per-sample allocation not given. Sampling was done on day 63 after the first vaccine or placebo injection. Sample: peripheral blood, taken in a trial of Ad26.COV2.S vaccine versus placebo. These receptors were obtained from a person between 18 and 65 years old who received the Ad26.COV2.S COVID-19 vaccine or a placebo.

The genes are TRBV7-7 and TRBJ2-7, with 11 bases fitting TRBD2. CDR3 length equals 14 residues. The junction had 4 bases not matched to a gene; V was cut back by 5 bases and J by 4 bases. Germline loops: CDR1 SSHAT, CDR2 FNYEAQ (reference sequence). CDR3 amino acids: CASSPTSGSYEQYF. CDR3 nucleotides: TGTGCCAGCAGCCCTACTAGCGGGAGTTACGAGCAGTACTTC.

Remarks on this clone: A read error may account for a junction end that differs from germline. The genes are TRBV6-2 or TRBV6-3 and TRBJ2-3; maybe TRBD2 (5 bases). This CDR3 contains 14 residues. Germline CDR1 is MNHEY and CDR2 is SVGEGT. Written as DNA, the CDR3 is TGTGCCAGCAGTTTCGCGGGCCGCACGGATACGCAGTATTTT. Amino acids: CASSFAGRTDTQYF.

This chain uses TRBV14 with TRBJ2-5; D possibly corresponds to TRBD2 (5 bases). V lost 1 base and J lost 7, with 10 bases in between. The CDR3 covers 13 residues. The germline CDR1 and CDR2 sequences are SGHDN and FVKESK. CDR3 amino acids: CASSQGLRGTQYF. The CDR3 coding sequence is TGTGCCAGCAGCCAAGGCCTCCGGGGGACCCAGTACTTC.

The rearrangement uses TRBV2 and TRBJ2-5, with TRBD2 identical over 9 bases. Losses at the gene ends were 4 bases for V and 5 bases for J; bases not matched to a gene: 2. CDR1 is SNHLY and CDR2 is FYNNEI in the germline V gene. CDR3 size: 13 residues. The CDR3 spells CASSGREGETQYF. The CDR3 DNA follows: TGTGCCAGCAGTGGGCGGGAGGGGGAGACCCAGTACTTC.

The chain recombines TRBV24-1 with TRBJ2-3; perhaps TRBD2 as D (6 bases). The CDR3 sequence is 13 residues long. CDR1 is KGHDR and CDR2 is SFDVKD in the germline V gene. Trimming shortened V by 5 bases and J by 5 bases, and 10 bases separated the two germline ends. The CDR3 sequence: CATSGGGVDTQYF. The DNA of the CDR3 is TGTGCCACCAGTGGCGGAGGGGTAGATACGCAGTATTTT.

V is TRBV13 and J is TRBJ2-3, with D uncertain. Between the trimmed V and J ends, which lost 4 bases and 4 bases, there was a span of 18 bases. CDR3 length: 16 amino acids. The germline gives CDR1 PRHDT, CDR2 FYEKMQ (reference sequence). The CDR3 nucleotides read TGTGCCAGCAGCTCACGACTCCGTCTAGTCGCAGATACGCAGTATTTT. The encoded protein is CASSSRLRLVADTQYF. Full variable domain (outside the CDR3, taken from reference TRBV13 and TRBJ2-3): AAGVIQSPRHLIKEKRETATLKCYPIPRHDTVYWYQQGPGQDPQFLISFYEKMQSDKGSIPDRFSAQQFSDYHSELNMSSLELGDSALYFCASSSRLRLVADTQYFGPGTRLTVL.

This clone was recorded a few times. The CDR3 coding sequence is TGTGCCAGCAGTGACCGACAGGGGGGAAGGTCACCCCTCCACTTT. Its protein is CASSDRQGGRSPLHF. The chain is built from TRBV6-1 and TRBJ1-6; TRBD1 matches at 9 bases. V trimming: 3 bases; J trimming: 10 bases; junction bases outside the gene matches: 7. CDR1 and CDR2 from the germline V gene are MNHNS and SASEGT. The CDR3 loop spans 15 amino acids.

V gene TRBV5-4 combines with J gene TRBJ2-3; possibly TRBD2 for D (5 bases). V was pared by 1 base and J by 5 bases, with 8 bases between. CDR3 size: 13 residues. The V gene's germline CDR1 is SGHNT and CDR2 YYREEE (reference sequence). The CDR3 sequence is CASSLNRGDTQYF. In DNA form, the CDR3 reads TGTGCCAGCAGCTTGAACCGGGGAGATACGCAGTATTTT. Variable domain in full (rest from reference TRBV5-4 and TRBJ2-3): ETGVTQSPTHLIKTRGQQVTLRCSSQSGHNTVSWYQQALGQGPQFIFQYYREEENGRGNFPPRFSGLQFPNYSSELNVNALELDDSALYLCASSLNRGDTQYFGPGTRLTVL.

The sample holds one count of this clone. The rearrangement links TRBV24-1 to TRBJ2-1; D ambiguous. Germline CDR1 KGHDR, CDR2 SFDVKD. Trimming took 1 base from V and 9 from J, leaving 9 bases between them. The length of the CDR3 is 13 residues. This CDR3 reads CATSDFVVGEQFF. CDR3 bases: TGTGCCACCAGTGATTTTGTCGTAGGTGAGCAGTTCTTC.

V gene TRBV4-1 combines with J gene TRBJ1-1, with a possible D match to TRBD1 (5 bases). Trimming left V 0 bases short and J 4 bases short, with 9 bases between. The CDR3 length is 14 residues. In germline, CDR1 is MGHRA, CDR2 YSYEKL. The CDR3 coding sequence is TGCGCCAGCAGCCAAGAGGGGGTTGTCACTGAAGCTTTCTTT. Its translation is CASSQEGVVTEAFF.

In its sample, this clone was seen once. The chain is built from TRBV9 and TRBJ2-5; D tentatively reads TRBD1 or TRBD2 (5 bases each). Trimming removed 5 bases from V and 4 bases from J, with 12 bases in between. This CDR3 contains 13 residues. The germline V gene encodes CDR1 SGDLS and CDR2 YYNGEE. The CDR3 DNA sequence: TGTGCCAGCAGTAGAGGGACCCGAGAGACCCAGTACTTC. Translated, it gives CASSRGTRETQYF.

This clone was recorded only once. The chain is built from TRBV24-1 and TRBJ2-3; D call uncertain. CDR1 and CDR2 from the germline V gene are KGHDR and SFDVKD. Trimming took off 7 bases at V and 3 bases at J, with 16 bases between the two ends. There are 15 residues in the CDR3. The CDR3 protein is CATSKSRWGTDTQYF. The CDR3 nucleotides are TGTGCCACCAGCAAATCCAGGTGGGGAACAGATACGCAGTATTTT.

In DNA form, the CDR3 reads TGTGCCAGCAGCTTAGTTCAGGGGGCGAGCACCGGGGAGCTGTTTTTT. Amino acid sequence: CASSLVQGASTGELFF. V and J are TRBV11-2 and TRBJ2-2; 8 bases align to TRBD1. The CDR3 covers 16 residues. Germline CDR1 SGHAT, CDR2 FQNNGV. With V trimmed by 1 base and J by 4 bases, 5 bases remained unmatched. The entire variable domain, with the rest obtained from reference TRBV11-2 and TRBJ2-2, is as follows: EAGVAQSPRYKIIEKRQSVAFWCNPISGHATLYWYQQILGQGPKLLIQFQNNGVVDDSQLPKDRFSAERLKGVDSTLKIQPAKLEDSAVYLCASSLVQGASTGELFFGEGSRLTVL.

This rearrangement joins TRBV27 to TRBJ2-3, with unresolved D. This CDR3 is built from 12 residues. The germline CDR1 and CDR2 sequences are MNHEY and SMNVEV (reference sequence). Between the trimmed V and J ends, which lost 5 bases and 2 bases, there was a span of 5 bases. The CDR3 sequence: CASSPNTDTQYF. In DNA form, the CDR3 reads TGTGCCAGCAGTCCAAACACAGATACGCAGTATTTT.

CDR3 coding DNA: TGTGCCAGCAGCCGCAGGAACTCTAACTATGGCTACACCTTC. Encoded protein: CASSRRNSNYGYTF. The chain uses TRBV28 and TRBJ1-2, with D uncertain. This CDR3 has 14 amino acids. Germline V gene sequence: CDR1 MDHEN, CDR2 SYDVKM. The V end lost 6 bases, the J end lost 0 bases, and 11 bases lay between the germline ends.

The rearrangement uses TRBV6-2 or TRBV6-3 and TRBJ2-3, with no clear D. V shed 5 bases and J shed 2 bases, with 14 bases lying between them. The CDR3 contains 15 residues. Germline CDR1 MNHEY, CDR2 SVGEGT. In DNA, the CDR3 is TGTGCCAGCAGTGCCCTAAGCAGGCTCACAGATACGCAGTATTTT. This gives the protein CASSALSRLTDTQYF.

This clone was seen just once. This chain connects TRBV19 to TRBJ2-2, with 8 bases that match TRBD1. The CDR3 contains 14 residues. J lost 6 bases, V lost 4 bases, and 4 bases had no gene match. Per the germline V gene, CDR1 is LNHDA and CDR2 is SQIVND (reference sequence). The CDR3 loop is CASSKDRESGELFF. In nucleotides, the CDR3 is TGTGCCAGTAGTAAGGACAGGGAGTCCGGGGAGCTGTTTTTT.

This chain joins TRBV27 and TRBJ2-7; D possibly corresponds to TRBD2 (6 bases). The CDR3 is made up of 12 amino acids. CDR1 is MNHEY, CDR2 SMNVEV, per germline (reference sequence). The V and J ends lost 6 bases and 1 base respectively, with 7 bases between them. The CDR3 nucleotides are TGTGCCAGCAGCCGGGGGTCCTACGAGCAGTACTTC. Translating it yields CASSRGSYEQYF.

The chain joins TRBV30 to TRBJ1-2; D unclear. The CDR3 covers 13 residues. V was clipped by 0 bases and J by 6 bases, with 11 bases between them. CDR1 GTSNPN and CDR2 SVGIG come from the germline V gene (reference sequence). The CDR3 sequence is CAWSVGDNHGYTF. The CDR3 coding sequence is TGTGCCTGGAGTGTCGGAGACAACCATGGCTACACCTTC.

The sample holds one count of this clone. The chain carries TRBV11-2 and TRBJ1-4; tentatively, D is TRBD1 (5 bases). The CDR3 totals 17 residues. Per the germline V gene, CDR1 is SGHAT and CDR2 is FQNNGV. V lost 2 bases and J lost 0, with 13 bases in between. Here the CDR3 DNA reads TGTGCCAGCAGCTTAACTCTGGGGACGTCAACTAATGAAAAACTGTTTTTT. Translating it yields CASSLTLGTSTNEKLFF.

The J gene is TRBJ2-3, the V gene TRBV10-3; D might be TRBD1 or TRBD2, each matching 6 bases. The CDR3 length is 16 residues. In germline, CDR1 is ENHRY, CDR2 SYGVKD. The V end was cut by 0 bases, the J end by 2 bases, with 12 bases between. CDR3 bases: TGTGCCATCAGTGAGTCACAGGGACTCTTCACAGATACGCAGTATTTT. It is translated as CAISESQGLFTDTQYF.

J is TRBJ2-7 and V is TRBV11-2; 9 bases are a match to TRBD2. The V segment lost 8 bases and the J segment 4 bases; nucleotides outside the gene matches: 6. CDR1 SGHAT and CDR2 FQNNGV come from the germline V gene. This CDR3 is 13 amino acids long. The CDR3 nucleotides are TGTGCCAGCGCCCCTCTAGCGGGATACGAGCAGTACTTC. It specifies CASAPLAGYEQYF. Variable domain in full (rest from reference TRBV11-2 and TRBJ2-7): EAGVAQSPRYKIIEKRQSVAFWCNPISGHATLYWYQQILGQGPKLLIQFQNNGVVDDSQLPKDRFSAERLKGVDSTLKIQPAKLEDSAVYLCASAPLAGYEQYFGPGTRLTVT.

J is TRBJ1-1 and V is TRBV6-5, with 8 bases fitting TRBD1. The V segment lost 6 bases and the J segment 4 bases; nucleotides outside the gene matches: 7. This CDR3 is built from 14 residues. From germline, CDR1 is MNHEY and CDR2 SVGAGI. The CDR3 reads CASSQDRVGTEAFF. The CDR3 nucleotides read TGTGCCAGCAGCCAGGACAGGGTCGGCACTGAAGCTTTCTTT.

This chain uses TRBV11-2 with TRBJ2-5; 8 bases map to TRBD1. Germline assignment: CDR1 SGHAT and CDR2 FQNNGV. V lost 5 bases and J lost 4; bases outside the gene matches: 3. The CDR3 is 13 residues long. The CDR3 sequence: CASSRGQGETQYF. The CDR3 nucleotides read TGTGCCAGCAGCCGTGGACAGGGAGAGACCCAGTACTTC.

The CDR3 sequence is CASSVASAGNTIYF. CDR3 coding DNA: TGTGCCAGCAGCGTAGCTTCAGCTGGAAACACCATATATTTT. V and J are TRBV9 and TRBJ1-3; D gene uncertain. The CDR3 has 14 residues. Per germline, CDR1 SGDLS and CDR2 YYNGEE. Trimming shortened V by 0 bases and J by 2 bases, and 6 bases separated the two germline ends.

CDR3: CASSPSGGAHNEQFF. The CDR3 DNA sequence: TGTGCCAGCAGCCCCAGCGGGGGGGCCCACAATGAGCAGTTCTTC. The rearrangement joins TRBV7-9 to TRBJ2-1; 10 bases align to TRBD2. Trimming took 5 bases from V and 5 from J; bases not matched to a gene: 6. The CDR3 has 15 residues. Germline V lookup: CDR1 SEHNR, CDR2 FQNEAQ (reference sequence).

This chain joins TRBV27 and TRBJ2-7, with TRBD2 matching 14 bases. Germline lookup yields CDR1 MNHEY and CDR2 SMNVEV (reference sequence). After removal of 2 bases from V and 3 bases from J, the junction contained 12 bases not matched to a gene. The CDR3 length is 19 residues. Written as DNA, the CDR3 is TGTGCCAGCAGTTTAGTAGGGACTAGCGGGAGTCAACATGGCTACGAGCAGTACTTC. As protein: CASSLVGTSGSQHGYEQYF.

V usage is TRBV4-3 and J usage is TRBJ2-5, with a tentative D call TRBD2 (5 bases). This CDR3 spans 14 amino acids. Trimming shortened V by 0 bases and J by 2 bases, and 7 bases separated the two germline ends. CDR1 and CDR2 from the germline V gene are LGHNA and YSLEER. CDR3: CASSQERVQETQYF. In DNA form, the CDR3 reads TGCGCCAGCAGCCAAGAGCGGGTGCAAGAGACCCAGTACTTC.

The rearrangement links TRBV25-1 to TRBJ1-1; D remains unclear. CDR3 length: 13 residues. V lost 2 bases and J 2 bases, leaving 6 bases between the germline ends. Germline CDR1 and CDR2: MGHDK and SYGVNS. This chain's CDR3 is CASSEGHNTEAFF. In DNA, the CDR3 is TGTGCCAGCAGTGAAGGCCATAACACTGAAGCTTTCTTT. Complete variable domain (other parts from reference TRBV25-1 and TRBJ1-1): EADIYQTPRYLVIGTGKKITLECSQTMGHDKMYWYQQDPGMELHLIHYSYGVNSTEKGDLSSESTVSRIRTEHFPLTLESARPSHTSQYLCASSEGHNTEAFFGQGTRLTVV.

The chain joins TRBV6-1 to TRBJ1-6; D unresolved. This CDR3 has 15 residues. Per germline, CDR1 MNHNS and CDR2 SASEGT. V was shortened by 0 bases and J by 10 bases, with 13 bases between the two germline ends. The CDR3 reads CASSEAFVRPSPLHF. CDR3 bases: TGTGCCAGCAGTGAAGCGTTCGTCAGGCCCTCACCCCTCCACTTT.